Below, 2 T cell receptor beta chains from the same sample are listed, as sequenced in a study of graft-versus-host responses after intestinal transplantation. The repertoire was sequenced with immunoSEQ multiplex PCR; TCRdb's copy has only in-frame clones and lacks some. Of around 40,000 clones listed, 75% to 90% are singletons. This specimen was PBMCs, taken about 1,000 days after transplant. The source is a human patient who received an intestinal transplant, so some T cells may come from the graft donor.

The J gene is TRBJ2-7, the V gene TRBV28; the D gene is possibly TRBD2 (6 bases). V was cut by 5 bases and J by 3 bases, with 14 bases left in between. The CDR3 has 14 residues. CDR1 is MDHEN, CDR2 SYDVKM, per germline. CDR3 amino acids: CASSAGLLHYEQYF. CDR3 coding DNA: TGTGCCAGCAGTGCGGGACTCCTTCACTACGAGCAGTACTTC.

This clone was seen only once. The chain has TRBV7-9 and TRBJ1-2, with a tentative D call TRBD1 (6 bases). Deletions cut 1 base from V and 4 bases from J, with 10 bases between. Germline CDR1 is SEHNR and CDR2 is FQNEAQ (reference sequence). The length of the CDR3 is 14 residues. The CDR3 DNA reads TGTGCCAGCAGCTTAGGGGGGCTATTCTATGGCTACACCTTC. Its translation is CASSLGGLFYGYTF.